Following are 20 T cell receptor beta chains from one sample sequenced in a study of vaccination and CD4 T cells after COVID-19. Stated treatment: roughly nine-day PBMC culture with coronavirus spike peptide pools or control peptides (ViraFEST assay). Which antigens these TCRs recognize remains unknown. Sequencing of DNA taken from cultured CD4+ T cells relied on the Oncomine TCR Beta short-read assay. TCRdb called the PCR reads again in MiXCR, with one record for every CDR3 protein. There are about 13,000 distinct CDR3 sequences in the sample; approximately 63% occur only once, and roughly an eighth lies in the top ten. Material for sequencing was CD4+ T cells from blood, cultured in vitro. These receptors were obtained from a human donor who had recovered from COVID-19.

This clonotype was counted between two and nine times. V gene TRBV11-2 combines with J gene TRBJ2-5, with 12 nucleotides matching TRBD2. In germline, CDR1 is SGHAT, CDR2 FQNNGV. The CDR3 consists of 16 residues. The V gene end was trimmed by 5 bases and the J gene end by 5 bases; junction bases not matched to a gene: 9. The CDR3 DNA reads as TGTGCCAGCAGCCCTCTAGCGGGAGGGCCGTATGAGACCCAGTACTTC. Residues: CASSPLAGGPYETQYF.

This clonotype has a handful of counts. This chain uses TRBV2 with TRBJ1-1; unclear D gene. The CDR3 spans 16 residues. V was shortened by 1 base and J by 1 base, with 13 bases between the two germline ends. The germline V gene encodes CDR1 SNHLY and CDR2 FYNNEI. Written as DNA, the CDR3 is TGTGCCAGCAGTGAAGGGTTCTTGGTAACGAACACTGAAGCTTTCTTT. Translating it yields CASSEGFLVTNTEAFF.

V and J are TRBV4-1 and TRBJ2-7; 8 bases map to TRBD2. Germline V gene data show CDR1 as MGHRA and CDR2 as YSYEKL. The length of the CDR3 is 18 residues. The V gene end was trimmed by 0 bases and the J gene end by 4 bases; junction bases not matched to a gene: 14. In nucleotides, the CDR3 is TGCGCCAGCAGCCAAGAACGGGGCGGGAGGACTCTGATTTACGAGCAGTACTTC. It is translated as CASSQERGGRTLIYEQYF.

This clonotype was picked up a small number of times. The chain joins TRBV10-1 to TRBJ2-2; D may be TRBD1 (5 bases). CDR1 and CDR2 (germline): WNHNN, SYGVQD (reference sequence). The CDR3 consists of 15 residues. V lost 3 bases, J lost 5 bases, and 13 bases lay in between. The CDR3 protein is CASSEAGMSTGELFF. In DNA form, the CDR3 reads TGCGCCAGCAGTGAAGCAGGGATGAGTACCGGGGAGCTGTTTTTT.

Relative to its sample, this clonotype is large. The CDR3 DNA follows: TGTGCCAGCAAATTCATGAGGGAGGATTCCAAACTGTTTTTT. Encoded protein: CASKFMREDSKLFF. The rearrangement links TRBV7-2 to TRBJ1-4; D not certain. V lost 7 bases to trimming and J lost 11 bases, with 20 bases between them. In germline, CDR1 is SGHTA, CDR2 FQGNSA. The CDR3 is 14 residues long.

This clonotype was recorded a few times. The chain couples TRBV20-1 to TRBJ2-1, with D possibly being TRBD2 (6 bases). The germline V gene has CDR1 DFQATT and CDR2 SNEGSKA (reference sequence). This CDR3 has 15 residues. CDR3 sequence: CSAGRLQSSYNEQFF. As DNA, the CDR3 is TGCAGCGCTGGGAGGCTACAGAGCTCCTACAATGAGCAGTTCTTC.

This clonotype occurred a few times. This chain uses TRBV7-3 with TRBJ2-1; TRBD2 matches at 12 bases. CDR1 SGHTA and CDR2 FQGTGA come from the germline V gene. V lost 5 bases, J lost 6 bases, and 5 bases stayed unmatched. CDR3 length equals 15 residues. This CDR3 is CASSDGLAGINEQFF. The DNA for the CDR3 is TGTGCCAGCAGCGACGGACTAGCGGGGATCAATGAGCAGTTCTTC.

The chain links TRBV30 to TRBJ1-5, with D possibly TRBD1 on 6 matching bases. Per germline, CDR1 GTSNPN and CDR2 SVGIG (reference sequence). The CDR3 runs 13 residues. V was trimmed by 1 base and J by 7 bases, leaving 11 bases between them. The CDR3 DNA sequence: TGTGCCTGGAGTGGGGGACAATGGCAGCCCCAGCATTTT. It translates to CAWSGGQWQPQHF.

V and J are TRBV7-2 and TRBJ1-2, with D unclear. CDR1 is SGHTA and CDR2 is FQGNSA in the germline V gene. This CDR3 contains 15 residues. V dropped 1 base and J dropped 1 base, with 10 bases sitting between them. The CDR3 DNA sequence: TGTGCCAGCAGCTTAGGGGAACTTCTTAACTATGGCTACACCTTC. This codes for CASSLGELLNYGYTF.

This chain's CDR3 is CASSASGLQYF. CDR3 sequence (DNA): TGTGCCAGCAGCGCTAGCGGGTTGCAGTACTTC. This rearrangement joins TRBV11-3 to TRBJ2-7; TRBD2 matches 8 bases. Germline CDR1 reads SGHNT; CDR2 reads YENEEA. The CDR3 loop spans 11 amino acids. J gave up 9 bases and V 5 bases, and 3 bases lay outside the gene matches.

The chain recombines TRBV6-1 with TRBJ2-4, with 7 bases that match TRBD1. The CDR3 spans 15 residues. Germline V gives CDR1 MNHNS, CDR2 SASEGT. V was clipped by 5 bases and J by 0 bases; unmatched bases: 4. As DNA, the CDR3 is TGTGCCAGCAGTCGGGGACAGAAAGCCAAAAACATTCAGTACTTC. It yields the protein CASSRGQKAKNIQYF.

This chain uses TRBV6-4 with TRBJ1-1; TRBD1 agrees at 7 bases. Germline CDR1 reads MRHNA; CDR2 reads SNTAGT. The CDR3 runs 14 residues. The ends lost 8 bases at V and 2 bases at J; junction bases unmatched: 8. CDR3 in DNA: TGTGCCAGCCGTTCCGGGACAGCCAACACTGAAGCTTTCTTT. This gives the protein CASRSGTANTEAFF.

CDR3 residues: CASSLYFPGELFF. CDR3 coding DNA: TGTGCCAGCAGTTTATACTTTCCTGGGGAGCTGTTTTTT. V is TRBV28 and J is TRBJ2-2; no clear D. CDR1 is MDHEN, CDR2 SYDVKM, per germline. V was trimmed by 1 base and J by 8 bases, leaving 8 bases between them. The CDR3 spans 13 residues.

The chain has TRBV11-3 and TRBJ2-7; 7 positions agree with TRBD1. The germline V gene encodes CDR1 SGHNT and CDR2 YENEEA. The CDR3 runs to 14 residues. With 3 bases clipped from V and 9 bases from J, the junction kept 11 bases outside the gene matches. CDR3 protein: CASSFGTAPYGQYF. The CDR3 bases are TGTGCCAGCAGCTTCGGGACAGCGCCTTATGGGCAGTACTTC.

The rearrangement uses TRBV24-1 and TRBJ2-5; no clear D. The CDR3 loop spans 12 amino acids. The germline V gene encodes CDR1 KGHDR and CDR2 SFDVKD. Trimming pared 5 bases from V and 5 bases from J, leaving 8 bases between. The CDR3 nucleotides read TGTGCCACCAGTGGGTTAACGGAGACCCAGTACTTC. This codes for CATSGLTETQYF.

This clonotype was observed a handful of times. The CDR3 region has the DNA TGCGCCAGCAGCCAACCGCGGACGGGAAACTATGGCTACACCTTC. The encoded protein is CASSQPRTGNYGYTF. The chain joins TRBV4-1 to TRBJ1-2; D is undetermined. Germline V CDR1 and CDR2: MGHRA, YSYEKL. The CDR3 has 15 residues. V lost 2 bases and J 2 bases, leaving 12 bases between the germline ends.

The genes are TRBV24-1 and TRBJ2-2; maybe TRBD1 (5 bases). V dropped 5 bases and J dropped 1 base, with 16 bases sitting between them. The CDR3 runs 17 residues. Per the germline V gene, CDR1 is KGHDR and CDR2 is SFDVKD. The chain's CDR3 is CATSASGRGQNTGELFF. For the CDR3, the DNA is TGTGCCACCAGTGCCTCCGGAAGGGGCCAGAACACCGGGGAGCTGTTTTTT.

This clonotype was counted between two and nine times. V usage is TRBV15 and J usage is TRBJ2-2; possibly TRBD2 for D (5 bases). The CDR3 is 17 amino acids. Germline V lookup: CDR1 LNHNV, CDR2 YYDKDF (reference sequence). Trimming removed 1 base at V and 2 bases at J, with 14 bases between. The CDR3 reads CATSRGLAGHNTGELFF. The CDR3, as DNA: TGTGCCACCAGCAGAGGGCTTGCGGGTCATAACACCGGGGAGCTGTTTTTT.

This rearrangement joins TRBV6-2 or TRBV6-3 to TRBJ1-1, with D possibly matching TRBD1 (6 bases). Trimming took off 6 bases at V and 2 bases at J, with 13 bases between the two ends. Germline-derived CDR1 and CDR2 are MNHEY and SVGEGT. The CDR3 totals 14 residues. This chain's CDR3 is CASSQQGQNTEAFF. As DNA, the CDR3 is TGTGCCAGCAGCCAACAGGGACAAAACACTGAAGCTTTCTTT.

This clonotype was seen a handful of times. This chain uses TRBV20-1 with TRBJ1-2, with TRBD1 as a possible D gene (5 bases). CDR1 DFQATT and CDR2 SNEGSKA come from the germline V gene (reference sequence). The CDR3 has 13 residues. The ends were cut back, 1 base at V and 7 bases at J, with 13 bases in the middle. CDR3 in amino acids: CSARGEGQGGYTF. In DNA form, the CDR3 reads TGCAGTGCTAGAGGGGAGGGGCAGGGTGGCTACACCTTC.